Listed below are T cell receptor beta chains from one sample, sequenced in a study of T cell repertoires in cytomegalovirus infection. One entry per CDR3 protein, called by TCRdb with MiXCR from the reads. The sample has under 800,000 distinct CDR3 sequences, roughly a quarter seen once; the top ten hold around 8%. The source material was CD8+ T cells from PBMCs. These receptor sequences come from a human donor in good health (CMV status not recorded). Some clones in this sample may be carry-over from other donors' samples. Both conserved end residues are part of each CDR3. D genes are given only for firm matches. Expanded clones get a size class; other rows say once, few or many, or leave the size out.

TGCAGCGTTCTACTCGAGCATTTTTCACCCCTCCACTTT | CSVLLEHFSPLHF | . | TRBJ1-6 | TRBV29-1 | .
TGCAGTGCTAGGGGGCGGTCTTATTTAGGGAATCAGCCCCAGCATTTT | CSARGRSYLGNQPQHF | . | TRBJ1-5 | TRBV20-1 | few
TGTGCCAGCGAGGGGTGGCGTGGAGAGACCCAGTACTTC | CASEGWRGETQYF | . | TRBJ2-5 | TRBV7-6 | few
TGCGCCAGCAGCCGGGACAGGGATACCTACGAGCAGTACTTC | CASSRDRDTYEQYF | TRBD1 | TRBJ2-7 | TRBV4-1 | many
TGTGCCAGCAGTGAAGATAGCGGGGGATTCTACAATGAGCAGTTCTTC | CASSEDSGGFYNEQFF | TRBD2 | TRBJ2-1 | TRBV6-1 | .
TGTGCCAGCAGGGGCAGCGGGGGGCGGGGTTTTGAGGATGAGCAGTTCTTC | CASRGSGGRGFEDEQFF | TRBD2 | TRBJ2-1 | TRBV12-3/TRBV12-4 | .
TGCAGCGTTGAAACCAGGGGAGTCTCCTACGAGCAGTACTTC | CSVETRGVSYEQYF | . | TRBJ2-7 | TRBV29-1 | .
TGTGCCAGCAGTTGGCTAGCGGAGAGCCAAGAGACCCAGTACTTC | CASSWLAESQETQYF | TRBD2 | TRBJ2-5 | TRBV27 | few
TGTGCCACCAGTGATTTGGAGGGACGTGAGCAGTTCTTC | CATSDLEGREQFF | . | TRBJ2-1 | TRBV24-1 | many
TGCAGCGCAGGACTAGCGGACAATGAGCAGTTCTTC | CSAGLADNEQFF | TRBD2 | TRBJ2-1 | TRBV29-1 | .
TGTGCTGGGGGACGGTACAATGAGCAGTTCTTC | CAGGRYNEQFF | . | TRBJ2-1 | TRBV12-3/TRBV12-4 | few
TGCAGCGTCTGGGGGGGCAATGAGCAGTTCTTC | CSVWGGNEQFF | TRBD2 | TRBJ2-1 | TRBV29-1 | many
TGTGCCAGCAGCTTCACCGCAGACACGTCTTCACATGGCTACACCTTC | CASSFTADTSSHGYTF | . | TRBJ1-2 | TRBV5-6 | .
TGTGCCAGCAGCGTAAAACTAGCGGGGAACAATGAGCAGTTCTTC | CASSVKLAGNNEQFF | TRBD2 | TRBJ2-1 | TRBV7-9 | few
TGTGCCAGCATCCTCCGGGACAGGACTAACAATGAGCAGTTCTTC | CASILRDRTNNEQFF | TRBD1 | TRBJ2-1 | TRBV2 | few
TGTGCCATCACCCCCGGCAGAAACACTGAAGCTTTCTTT | CAITPGRNTEAFF | . | TRBJ1-1 | TRBV12-3/TRBV12-4 | many
TGTGCCAGCAGTGTGACCAAAAACATTCAGTACTTC | CASSVTKNIQYF | . | TRBJ2-4 | TRBV6-7 | many
TGTGCCAGCAGTTACGCAGTCTACAATGAGCAGTTCTTC | CASSYAVYNEQFF | . | TRBJ2-1 | TRBV6-2/TRBV6-3 | many
TGTGCCACCAGTGATGGGGACGGTGAAGCTTTCTTT | CATSDGDGEAFF | . | TRBJ1-1 | TRBV24-1 | .
TGTGCCAGCAGCTTAGCGCGGACGGGGGTGGACACCGGGGAGCTGTTTTTT | CASSLARTGVDTGELFF | . | TRBJ2-2 | TRBV7-8 | few
TGTGCCAGCAGTTTAACAATGGGCACCTACGAGCAGTACTTC | CASSLTMGTYEQYF | . | TRBJ2-7 | TRBV12-3/TRBV12-4 | .
TGCAGCGCTAAACTCCAGGGATCTGGGGCCAACGTCCTGACTTTC | CSAKLQGSGANVLTF | . | TRBJ2-6 | TRBV29-1 | few
TGCAGCGTTGAAGGTCGGGGGGTAGGAGGGGGAGAGACCCAGTACTTC | CSVEGRGVGGGETQYF | . | TRBJ2-5 | TRBV29-1 | .
TGCAGTGCTAGACCTCTGAGGGCGCTTGCCTACGAGCAGTACTTC | CSARPLRALAYEQYF | . | TRBJ2-7 | TRBV20-1 | few
TGTGCCAGCAGCTCTTTAGGGAGGGAAACTGAAGCTTTCTTT | CASSSLGRETEAFF | . | TRBJ1-1 | TRBV4-2 | .
TGTGCCAGCAGTCAGACTAATACGTTCGAGCAGTACTTC | CASSQTNTFEQYF | . | TRBJ2-7 | TRBV27 | once